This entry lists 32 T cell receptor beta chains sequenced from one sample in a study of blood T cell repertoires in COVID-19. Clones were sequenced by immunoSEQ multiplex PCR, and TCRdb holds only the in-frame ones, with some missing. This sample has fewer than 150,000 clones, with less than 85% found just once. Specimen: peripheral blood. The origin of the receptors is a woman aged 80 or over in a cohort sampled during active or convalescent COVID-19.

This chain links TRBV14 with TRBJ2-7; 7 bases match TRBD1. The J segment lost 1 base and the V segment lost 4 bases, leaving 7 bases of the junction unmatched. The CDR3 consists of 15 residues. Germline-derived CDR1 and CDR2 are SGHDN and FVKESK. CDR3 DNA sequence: TGTGCCAGCAGCCGCCAACGGACAGGTTCCTACGAGCAGTACTTC. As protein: CASSRQRTGSYEQYF.

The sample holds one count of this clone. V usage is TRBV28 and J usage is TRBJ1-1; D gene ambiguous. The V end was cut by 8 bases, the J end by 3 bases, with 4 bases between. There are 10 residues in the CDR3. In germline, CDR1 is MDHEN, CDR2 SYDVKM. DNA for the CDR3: TGTGCCAGCTATGACACTGAAGCTTTCTTT. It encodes CASYDTEAFF.

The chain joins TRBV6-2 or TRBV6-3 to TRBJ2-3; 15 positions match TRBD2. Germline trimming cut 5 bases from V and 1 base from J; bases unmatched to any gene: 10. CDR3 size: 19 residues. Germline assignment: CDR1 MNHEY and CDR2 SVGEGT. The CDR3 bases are TGTGCCAGCAGTCCACTCGGGACTAGCGGGGGGTTAGGCACAGATACGCAGTATTTT. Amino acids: CASSPLGTSGGLGTDTQYF.

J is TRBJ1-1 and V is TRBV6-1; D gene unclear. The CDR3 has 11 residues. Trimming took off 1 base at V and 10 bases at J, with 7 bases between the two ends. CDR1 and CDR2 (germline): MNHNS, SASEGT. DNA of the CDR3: TGTGCCAGCAGTGAAGAGGGAGCAGCTTTCTTT. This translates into CASSEEGAAFF.

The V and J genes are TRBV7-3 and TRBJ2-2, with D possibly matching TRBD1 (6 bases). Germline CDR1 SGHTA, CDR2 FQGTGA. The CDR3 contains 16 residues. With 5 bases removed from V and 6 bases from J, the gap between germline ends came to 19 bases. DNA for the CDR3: TGTGCCAGCAGCCCTAGAGGGGGTTCGAGAGCCGGGGAGCTGTTTTTT. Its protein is CASSPRGGSRAGELFF.

DNA of the CDR3: TGTGCCACCAGCGACGACAGGGGCTACGAGCAGTACTTC. Amino acids: CATSDDRGYEQYF. The chain couples TRBV15 to TRBJ2-7; 8 bases align to TRBD1. V was clipped by 5 bases and J by 3 bases; unmatched bases: 3. The CDR3 spans 13 residues. The germline gives CDR1 LNHNV, CDR2 YYDKDF (reference sequence).

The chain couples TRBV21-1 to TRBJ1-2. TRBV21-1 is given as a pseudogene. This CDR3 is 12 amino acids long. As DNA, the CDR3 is TGTGCCAGCAGCCGCGGTTTATATGGCTACACCTTC. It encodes CASSRGLYGYTF.

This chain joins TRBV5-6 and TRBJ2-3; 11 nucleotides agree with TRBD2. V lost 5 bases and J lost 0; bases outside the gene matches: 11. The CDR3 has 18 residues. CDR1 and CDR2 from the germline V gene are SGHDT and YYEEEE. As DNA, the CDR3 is TGTGCCAGCAGGGTCAGACTAGCGGGGTTCTCTAGCACAGATACGCAGTATTTT. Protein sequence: CASRVRLAGFSSTDTQYF.

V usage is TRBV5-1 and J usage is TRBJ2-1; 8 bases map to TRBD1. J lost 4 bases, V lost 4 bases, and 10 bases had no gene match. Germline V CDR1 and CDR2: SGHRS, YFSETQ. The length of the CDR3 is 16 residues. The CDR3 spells CASSATGAKGYNEQFF. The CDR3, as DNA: TGCGCCAGCAGCGCGACAGGGGCGAAGGGATACAATGAGCAGTTCTTC. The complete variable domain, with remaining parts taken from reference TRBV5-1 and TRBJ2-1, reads KAGVTQTPRYLIKTRGQQVTLSCSPISGHRSVSWYQQTPGQGLQFLFEYFSETQRNKGNFPGRFSGRQFSNSRSEMNVSTLELGDSALYLCASSATGAKGYNEQFFGPGTRLTVL.

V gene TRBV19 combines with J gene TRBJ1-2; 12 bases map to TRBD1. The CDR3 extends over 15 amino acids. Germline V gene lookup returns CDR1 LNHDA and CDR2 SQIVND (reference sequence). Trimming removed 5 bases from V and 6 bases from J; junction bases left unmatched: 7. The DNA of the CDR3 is TGTGCCAGTAGTCTGGGACAGGGGGCATGGGATGGCTACACCTTC. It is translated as CASSLGQGAWDGYTF. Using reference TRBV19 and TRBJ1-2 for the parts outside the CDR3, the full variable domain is DGGITQSPKYLFRKEGQNVTLSCEQNLNHDAMYWYRQDPGQGLRLIYYSQIVNDFQKGDIAEGYSVSREKKESFPLTVTSAQKNPTAFYLCASSLGQGAWDGYTFGSGTRLTVV.

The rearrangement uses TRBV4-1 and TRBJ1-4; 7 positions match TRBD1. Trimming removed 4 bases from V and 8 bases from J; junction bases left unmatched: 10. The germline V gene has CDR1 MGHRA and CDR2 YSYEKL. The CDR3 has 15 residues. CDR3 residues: CASSPTGARPEKLFF. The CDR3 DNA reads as TGCGCCAGCAGCCCAACAGGGGCCAGGCCAGAAAAACTGTTTTTT.

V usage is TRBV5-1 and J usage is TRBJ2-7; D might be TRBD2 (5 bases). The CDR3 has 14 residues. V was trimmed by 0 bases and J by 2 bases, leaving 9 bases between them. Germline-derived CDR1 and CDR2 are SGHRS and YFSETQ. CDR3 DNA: TGCGCCAGCAGCTTGGGAGCGGCGGCCTACGAGCAGTACTTC. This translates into CASSLGAAAYEQYF. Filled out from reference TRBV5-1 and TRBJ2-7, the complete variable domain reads KAGVTQTPRYLIKTRGQQVTLSCSPISGHRSVSWYQQTPGQGLQFLFEYFSETQRNKGNFPGRFSGRQFSNSRSEMNVSTLELGDSALYLCASSLGAAAYEQYFGPGTRLTVT.

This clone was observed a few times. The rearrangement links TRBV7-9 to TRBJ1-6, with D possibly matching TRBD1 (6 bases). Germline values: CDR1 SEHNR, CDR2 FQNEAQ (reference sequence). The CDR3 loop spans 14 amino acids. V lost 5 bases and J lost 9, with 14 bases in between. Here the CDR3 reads CASSPQGLGSPLHF. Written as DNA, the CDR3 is TGTGCCAGCAGCCCTCAGGGGTTGGGTTCACCCCTCCACTTT.

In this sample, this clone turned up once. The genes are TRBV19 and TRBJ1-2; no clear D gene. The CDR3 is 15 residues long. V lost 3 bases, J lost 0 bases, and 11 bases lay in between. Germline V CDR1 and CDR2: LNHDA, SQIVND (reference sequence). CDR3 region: CASSISRSTNYGYTF. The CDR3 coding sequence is TGTGCCAGTAGTATTTCCCGGTCTACTAACTATGGCTACACCTTC.

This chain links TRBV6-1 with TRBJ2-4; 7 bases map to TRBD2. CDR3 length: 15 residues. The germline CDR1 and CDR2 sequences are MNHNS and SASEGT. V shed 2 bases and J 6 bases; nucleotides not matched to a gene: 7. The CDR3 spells CASSEQGGRGNIQYF. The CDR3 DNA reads TGTGCCAGCAGTGAACAGGGAGGGAGGGGAAACATTCAGTACTTC.

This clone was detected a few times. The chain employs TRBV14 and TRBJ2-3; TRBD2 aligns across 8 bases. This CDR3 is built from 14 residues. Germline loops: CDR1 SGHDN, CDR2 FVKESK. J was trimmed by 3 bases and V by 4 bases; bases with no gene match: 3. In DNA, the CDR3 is TGTGCCAGCAGCCTAGCGGGGAAAACAGATACGCAGTATTTT. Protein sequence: CASSLAGKTDTQYF.

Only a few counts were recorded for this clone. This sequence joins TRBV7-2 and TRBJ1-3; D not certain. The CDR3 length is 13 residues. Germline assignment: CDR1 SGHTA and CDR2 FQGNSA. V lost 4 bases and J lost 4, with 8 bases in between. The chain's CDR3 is CASSSTEGNTIYF. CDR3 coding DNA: TGTGCCAGCAGCTCTACCGAGGGAAACACCATATATTTT.

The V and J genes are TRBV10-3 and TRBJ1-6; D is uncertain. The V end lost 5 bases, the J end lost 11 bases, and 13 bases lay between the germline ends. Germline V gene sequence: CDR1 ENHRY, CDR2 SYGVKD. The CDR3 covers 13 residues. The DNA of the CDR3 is TGTGCCATCAGTCTGGTTGGAGCACCACCCCTCCACTTT. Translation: CAISLVGAPPLHF.

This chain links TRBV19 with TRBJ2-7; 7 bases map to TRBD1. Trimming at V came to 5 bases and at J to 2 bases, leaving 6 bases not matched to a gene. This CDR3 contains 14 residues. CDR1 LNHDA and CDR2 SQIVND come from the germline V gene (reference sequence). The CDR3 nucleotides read TGTGCCAGTAGTTCGACAGGGAAAACCTACGAGCAGTACTTC. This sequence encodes CASSSTGKTYEQYF. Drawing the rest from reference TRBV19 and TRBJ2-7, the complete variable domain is DGGITQSPKYLFRKEGQNVTLSCEQNLNHDAMYWYRQDPGQGLRLIYYSQIVNDFQKGDIAEGYSVSREKKESFPLTVTSAQKNPTAFYLCASSSTGKTYEQYFGPGTRLTVT.

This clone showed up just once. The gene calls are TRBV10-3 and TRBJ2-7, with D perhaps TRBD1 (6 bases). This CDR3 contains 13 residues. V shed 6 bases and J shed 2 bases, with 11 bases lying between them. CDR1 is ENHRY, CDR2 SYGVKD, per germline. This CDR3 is CAISIQGTYEQYV. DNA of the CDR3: TGTGCCATCAGCATACAGGGCACCTACGAGCAGTACGTC.

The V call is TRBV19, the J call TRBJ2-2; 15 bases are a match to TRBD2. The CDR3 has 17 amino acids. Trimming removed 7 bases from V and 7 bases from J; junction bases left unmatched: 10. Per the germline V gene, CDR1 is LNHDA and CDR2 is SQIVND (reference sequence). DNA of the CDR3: TGTGCCAGTACCACCAGGACTAGCGGGGGGGCGTTCGGGGAGCTGTTTTTT. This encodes CASTTRTSGGAFGELFF.

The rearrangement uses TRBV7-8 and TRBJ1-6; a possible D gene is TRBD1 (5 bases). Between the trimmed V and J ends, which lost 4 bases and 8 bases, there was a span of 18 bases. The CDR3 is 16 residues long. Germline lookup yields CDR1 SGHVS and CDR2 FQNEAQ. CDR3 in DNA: TGTGCCAGCAGCTCCACAGGATCCGGGAGGCATTCACCCCTCCACTTT. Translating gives CASSSTGSGRHSPLHF.

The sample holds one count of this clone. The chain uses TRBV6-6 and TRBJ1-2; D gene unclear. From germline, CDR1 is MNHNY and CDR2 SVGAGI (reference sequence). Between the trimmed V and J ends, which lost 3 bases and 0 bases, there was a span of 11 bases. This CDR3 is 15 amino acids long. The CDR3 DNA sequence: TGTGCCAGCAGTTATCCCCAACAAACTAACTATGGCTACACCTTC. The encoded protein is CASSYPQQTNYGYTF.

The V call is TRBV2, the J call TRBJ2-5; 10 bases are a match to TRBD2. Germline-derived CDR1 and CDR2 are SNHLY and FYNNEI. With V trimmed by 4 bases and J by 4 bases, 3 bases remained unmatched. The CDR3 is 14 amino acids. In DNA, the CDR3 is TGTGCCAGCAGTGGCTTAGCGGGAGGAGAGACCCAGTACTTC. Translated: CASSGLAGGETQYF.

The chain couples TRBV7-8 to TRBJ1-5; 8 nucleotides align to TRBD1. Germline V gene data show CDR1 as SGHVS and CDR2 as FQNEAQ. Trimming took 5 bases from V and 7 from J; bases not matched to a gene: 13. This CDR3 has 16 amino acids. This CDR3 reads CASSTLAGGADQPQHF. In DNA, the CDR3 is TGTGCCAGCAGCACACTGGCAGGGGGCGCCGACCAGCCCCAGCATTTT.

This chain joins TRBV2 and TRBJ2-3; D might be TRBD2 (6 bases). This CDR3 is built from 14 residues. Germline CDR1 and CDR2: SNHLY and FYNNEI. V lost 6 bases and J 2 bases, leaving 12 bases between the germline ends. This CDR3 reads CASRERANTDTQYF. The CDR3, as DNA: TGTGCCAGCAGGGAGCGGGCAAACACAGATACGCAGTATTTT.

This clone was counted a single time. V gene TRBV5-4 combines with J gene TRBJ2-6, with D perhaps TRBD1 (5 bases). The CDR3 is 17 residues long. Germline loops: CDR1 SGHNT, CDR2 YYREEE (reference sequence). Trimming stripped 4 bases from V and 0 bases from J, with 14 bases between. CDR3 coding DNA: TGTGCCAGCAGCAACAGACAGAGGCCCTCTGGGGCCAACGTCCTGACTTTC. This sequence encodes CASSNRQRPSGANVLTF.

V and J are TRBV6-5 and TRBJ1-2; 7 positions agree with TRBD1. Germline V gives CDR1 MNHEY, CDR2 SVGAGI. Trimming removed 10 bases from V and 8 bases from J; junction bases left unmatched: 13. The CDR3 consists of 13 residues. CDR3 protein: CAIEGQFVVGYTF. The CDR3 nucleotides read TGTGCCATCGAGGGACAGTTCGTCGTGGGCTACACCTTC.

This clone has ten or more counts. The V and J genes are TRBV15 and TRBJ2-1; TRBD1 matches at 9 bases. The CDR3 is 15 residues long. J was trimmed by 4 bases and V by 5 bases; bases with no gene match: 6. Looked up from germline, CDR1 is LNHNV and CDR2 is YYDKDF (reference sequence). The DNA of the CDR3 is TGTGCCACCAGCCCTGGGACAGGGACATACAATGAGCAGTTCTTC. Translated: CATSPGTGTYNEQFF.

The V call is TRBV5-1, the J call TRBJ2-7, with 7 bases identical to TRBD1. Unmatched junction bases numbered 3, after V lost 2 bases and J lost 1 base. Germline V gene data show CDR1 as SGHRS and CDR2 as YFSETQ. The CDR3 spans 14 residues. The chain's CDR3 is CASSLQGQSYEQYF. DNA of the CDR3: TGCGCCAGCAGCTTACAGGGACAGTCCTACGAGCAGTACTTC.

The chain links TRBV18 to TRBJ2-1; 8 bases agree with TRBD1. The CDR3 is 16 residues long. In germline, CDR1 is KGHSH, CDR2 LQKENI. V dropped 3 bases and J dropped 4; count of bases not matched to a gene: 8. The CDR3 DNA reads TGTGCCAGCTCACCCCTTGGGACAGGTCCTTACAATGAGCAGTTCTTC. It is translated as CASSPLGTGPYNEQFF.

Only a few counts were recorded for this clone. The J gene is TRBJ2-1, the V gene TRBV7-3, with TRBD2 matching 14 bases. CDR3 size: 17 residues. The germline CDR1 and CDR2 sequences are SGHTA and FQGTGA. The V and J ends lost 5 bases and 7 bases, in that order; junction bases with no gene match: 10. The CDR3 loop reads CASSPGLAGAADNEQFF. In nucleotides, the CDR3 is TGTGCCAGCAGCCCGGGACTAGCGGGGGCCGCAGATAATGAGCAGTTCTTC.